A selection of T cell receptor beta chains follows, all from one sample in a study of CD8+ T cells in alopecia areata. Profiled with immunoSEQ multiplex PCR; TCRdb holds only in-frame clones, not every one. This sample has about 150,000 clones, with 58% found just once. Source: CD4+ T cells sorted from blood, taken at week 0. The receptors were sampled from a human donor with alopecia areata. CDR3s include the opening cysteine and the closing phenylalanine or tryptophan.

v_gene	j_gene	CDR3aa
TRBV28	TRBJ2-7	CASRQPPVRGLNEQYF
TRBV29-1	TRBJ1-1	CSVATKGRGTEAFF
TRBV29-1	TRBJ1-2	CSVSEGGYYGYTF
TRBV5-1	TRBJ2-5	CASSSSTSPGETQYF
TRBV7-2	TRBJ2-2	CASSLKRGNTGELFF
TRBV19	TRBJ1-1	CASSEGANTEAFF
TRBV5-4	TRBJ2-4	CASSLGEAKNIQYF
TRBV13	TRBJ2-5	CASTSTDRPGTQYF
TRBV5-1	TRBJ2-1	CASRTSGGISYNEQFF
TRBV10-3	TRBJ1-1	CAISDQGAVPNTEAFF
TRBV4-2	TRBJ1-1	CASSPRDRVYTEAFF
TRBV18	TRBJ2-4	CASSPRAGGNIQYF
TRBV2	TRBJ2-2	CASKEMADTGELFF
TRBV30	TRBJ1-3	CAWSADSGNTIYF
TRBV30	TRBJ2-2	CAWSVQGSNTGELFF
TRBV29-1	TRBJ2-3	CSVVGGATDTQYF
TRBV9	TRBJ2-1	CASSPGQGANEQFF
TRBV2	TRBJ2-2	CASSPDRGGAGELFF
TRBV10-3	TRBJ2-1	CAIRDRSDEQFF
TRBV14	TRBJ1-1	CASSRQGSGLNTEAFF
TRBV7-2	TRBJ1-1	CASSSTLSGSFF
TRBV2	TRBJ2-5	CASSGTGEETQYF
TRBV6-5	TRBJ2-7	CASSPQGSGEQYF
TRBV29-1	TRBJ1-2	CSVEGGSSYGYTF
TRBV15	TRBJ1-2	CATSRGTGSGGYTF
TRBV29-1	TRBJ2-7	CSVEGSQKPYEQYF
TRBV18	TRBJ2-6	CASSPWTGGAWANVLTF